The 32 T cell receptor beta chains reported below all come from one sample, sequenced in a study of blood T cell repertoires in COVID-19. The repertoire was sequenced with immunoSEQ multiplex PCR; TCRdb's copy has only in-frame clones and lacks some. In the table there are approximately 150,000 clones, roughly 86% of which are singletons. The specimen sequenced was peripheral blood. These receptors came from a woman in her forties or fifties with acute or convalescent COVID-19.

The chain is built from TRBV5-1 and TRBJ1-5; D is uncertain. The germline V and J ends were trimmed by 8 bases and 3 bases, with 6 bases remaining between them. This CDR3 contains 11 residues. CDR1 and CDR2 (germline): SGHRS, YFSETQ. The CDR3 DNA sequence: TGCGCCAGGAACAACAATCAGCCCCAGCATTTT. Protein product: CARNNNQPQHF.

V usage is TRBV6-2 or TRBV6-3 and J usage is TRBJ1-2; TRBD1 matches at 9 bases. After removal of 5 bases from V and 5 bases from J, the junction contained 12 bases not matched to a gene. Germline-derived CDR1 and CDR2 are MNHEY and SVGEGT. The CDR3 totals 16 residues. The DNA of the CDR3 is TGTGCCAGCAGTGTCCACATCGGGACAGGGTCTTATGGCTACACCTTC. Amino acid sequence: CASSVHIGTGSYGYTF.

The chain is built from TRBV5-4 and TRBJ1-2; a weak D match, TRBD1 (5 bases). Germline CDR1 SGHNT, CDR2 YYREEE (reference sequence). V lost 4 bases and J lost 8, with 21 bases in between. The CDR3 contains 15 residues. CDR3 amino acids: CASSSPGTPREGYTF. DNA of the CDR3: TGTGCCAGCAGCAGCCCCGGGACTCCGAGAGAGGGCTACACCTTC.

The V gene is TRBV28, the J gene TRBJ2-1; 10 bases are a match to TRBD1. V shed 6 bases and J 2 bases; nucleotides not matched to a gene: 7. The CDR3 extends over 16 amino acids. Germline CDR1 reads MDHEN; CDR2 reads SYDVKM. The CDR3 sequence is CASRPPGQGAYNEQFF. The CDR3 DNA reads TGTGCCAGCAGACCGCCCGGACAGGGGGCCTACAATGAGCAGTTCTTC.

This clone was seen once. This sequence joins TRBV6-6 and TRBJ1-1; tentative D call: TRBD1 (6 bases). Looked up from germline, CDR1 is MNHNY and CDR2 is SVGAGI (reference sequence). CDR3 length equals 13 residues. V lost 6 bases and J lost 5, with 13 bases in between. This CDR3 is CASSLIDRTEAFF. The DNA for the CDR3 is TGTGCCAGCAGCCTCATAGACAGGACTGAAGCTTTCTTT.

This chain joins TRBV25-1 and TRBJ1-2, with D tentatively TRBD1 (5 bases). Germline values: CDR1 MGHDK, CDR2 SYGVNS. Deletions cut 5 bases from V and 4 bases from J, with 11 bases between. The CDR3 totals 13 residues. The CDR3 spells CASSRTLTYGYTF. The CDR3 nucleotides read TGTGCCAGCAGTAGGACACTCACCTATGGCTACACCTTC.

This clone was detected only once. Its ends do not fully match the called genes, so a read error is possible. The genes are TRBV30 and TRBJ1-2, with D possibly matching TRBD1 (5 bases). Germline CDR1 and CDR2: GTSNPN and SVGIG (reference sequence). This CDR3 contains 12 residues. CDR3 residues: CAWSPSTDRFTF. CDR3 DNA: TGTGCCTGGAGTCCCTCGACAGACCGCTTCACTTTC.

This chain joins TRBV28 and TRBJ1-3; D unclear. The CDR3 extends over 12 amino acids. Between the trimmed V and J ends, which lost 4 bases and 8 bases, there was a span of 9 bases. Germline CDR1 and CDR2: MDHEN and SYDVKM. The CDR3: CASSSLSYTIYF. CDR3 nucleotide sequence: TGTGCCAGCAGTTCCCTAAGTTACACCATATATTTT.

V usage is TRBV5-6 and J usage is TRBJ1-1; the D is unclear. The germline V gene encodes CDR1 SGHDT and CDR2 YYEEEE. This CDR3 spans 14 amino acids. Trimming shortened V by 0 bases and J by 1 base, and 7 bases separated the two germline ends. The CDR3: CASSLVFRNTEAFF. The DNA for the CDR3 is TGTGCCAGCAGCTTGGTGTTCAGGAACACTGAAGCTTTCTTT. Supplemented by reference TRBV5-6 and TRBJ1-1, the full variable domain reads DAGVTQSPTHLIKTRGQQVTLRCSPKSGHDTVSWYQQALGQGPQFIFQYYEEEERQRGNFPDRFSGHQFPNYSSELNVNALLLGDSALYLCASSLVFRNTEAFFGQGTRLTVV.

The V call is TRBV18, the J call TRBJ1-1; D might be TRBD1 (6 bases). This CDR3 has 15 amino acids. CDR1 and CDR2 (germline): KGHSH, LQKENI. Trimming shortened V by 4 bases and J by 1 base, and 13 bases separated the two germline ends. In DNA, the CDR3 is TGTGCCAGCTCACTCGGTCTAGGGGGGAACACTGAAGCTTTCTTT. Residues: CASSLGLGGNTEAFF.

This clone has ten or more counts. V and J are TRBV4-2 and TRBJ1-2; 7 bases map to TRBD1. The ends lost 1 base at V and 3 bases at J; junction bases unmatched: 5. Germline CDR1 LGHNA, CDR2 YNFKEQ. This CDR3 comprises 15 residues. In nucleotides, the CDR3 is TGTGCCAGCAGCCAAGTAATGGGGACAGACTATGGCTACACCTTC. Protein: CASSQVMGTDYGYTF.

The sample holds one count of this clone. CDR3 residues: CASSQVAGGTEAFF. CDR3 DNA: TGTGCCAGCAGCCAAGTTGCGGGGGGGACTGAAGCTTTCTTT. The genes are TRBV3-1 (or the pseudogene TRBV3-2) and TRBJ1-1; weak D call: TRBD1 (5 bases). The CDR3 loop spans 14 amino acids. Germline CDR1 LGHDT, CDR2 YNNKEL (reference sequence). Trimming shortened V by 1 base and J by 5 bases, and 11 bases separated the two germline ends.

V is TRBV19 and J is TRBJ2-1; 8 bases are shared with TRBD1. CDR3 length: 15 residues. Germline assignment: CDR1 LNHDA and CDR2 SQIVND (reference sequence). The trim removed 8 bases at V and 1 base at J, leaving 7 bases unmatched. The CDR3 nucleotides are TGTGCCAGTTCACTACAGGGGGGTTCCTACAATGAGCAGTTCTTC. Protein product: CASSLQGGSYNEQFF.

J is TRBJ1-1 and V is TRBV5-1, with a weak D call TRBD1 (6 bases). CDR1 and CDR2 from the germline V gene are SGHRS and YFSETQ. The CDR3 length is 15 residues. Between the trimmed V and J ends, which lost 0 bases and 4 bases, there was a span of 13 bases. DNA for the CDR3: TGCGCCAGCAGCTTGGTGGCAGGGGCAGTCACTGAAGCTTTCTTT. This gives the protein CASSLVAGAVTEAFF. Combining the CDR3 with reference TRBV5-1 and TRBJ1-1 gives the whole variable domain KAGVTQTPRYLIKTRGQQVTLSCSPISGHRSVSWYQQTPGQGLQFLFEYFSETQRNKGNFPGRFSGRQFSNSRSEMNVSTLELGDSALYLCASSLVAGAVTEAFFGQGTRLTVV.

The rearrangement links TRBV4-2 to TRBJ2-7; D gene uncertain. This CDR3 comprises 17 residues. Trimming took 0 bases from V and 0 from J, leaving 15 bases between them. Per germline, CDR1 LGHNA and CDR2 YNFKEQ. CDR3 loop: CASSQDLTLYSSYEQYF. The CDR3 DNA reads TGTGCCAGCAGCCAAGATTTGACGCTATACAGCTCCTACGAGCAGTACTTC.

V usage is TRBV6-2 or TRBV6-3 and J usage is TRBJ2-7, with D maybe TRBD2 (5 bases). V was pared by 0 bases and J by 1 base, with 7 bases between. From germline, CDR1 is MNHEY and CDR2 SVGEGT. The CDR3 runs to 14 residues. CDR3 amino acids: CASSYSRGSYEQYF. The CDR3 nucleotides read TGTGCCAGCAGTTACTCTCGGGGTTCCTACGAGCAGTACTTC.

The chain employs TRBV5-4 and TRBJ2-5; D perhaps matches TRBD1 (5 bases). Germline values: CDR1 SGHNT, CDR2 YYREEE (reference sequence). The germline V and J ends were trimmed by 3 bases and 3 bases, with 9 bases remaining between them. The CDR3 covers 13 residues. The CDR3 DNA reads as TGTGCCAGCAGCTCTGCAGGGAAAGAGACCCAGTACTTC. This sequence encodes CASSSAGKETQYF. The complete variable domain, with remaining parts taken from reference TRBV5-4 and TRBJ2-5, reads ETGVTQSPTHLIKTRGQQVTLRCSSQSGHNTVSWYQQALGQGPQFIFQYYREEENGRGNFPPRFSGLQFPNYSSELNVNALELDDSALYLCASSSAGKETQYFGPGTRLLVL.

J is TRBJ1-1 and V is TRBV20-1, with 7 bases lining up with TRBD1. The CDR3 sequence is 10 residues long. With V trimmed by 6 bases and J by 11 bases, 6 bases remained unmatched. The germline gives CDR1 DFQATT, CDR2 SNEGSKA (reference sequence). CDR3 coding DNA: TGCAGTGCACCCCAGGGGGACGCTTTCTTT. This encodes CSAPQGDAFF.

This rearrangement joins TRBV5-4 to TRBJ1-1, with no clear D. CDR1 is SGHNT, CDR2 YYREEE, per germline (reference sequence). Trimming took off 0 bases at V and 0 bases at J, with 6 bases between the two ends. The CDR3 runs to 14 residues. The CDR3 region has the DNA TGTGCCAGCAGCTTGGGGCGGCTGAACACTGAAGCTTTCTTT. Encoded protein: CASSLGRLNTEAFF.

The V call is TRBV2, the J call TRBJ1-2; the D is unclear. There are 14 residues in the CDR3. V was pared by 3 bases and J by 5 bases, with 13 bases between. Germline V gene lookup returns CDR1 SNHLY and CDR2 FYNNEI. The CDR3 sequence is CASSEGRLSYGYTF. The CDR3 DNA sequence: TGTGCCAGCAGTGAGGGCAGGCTGAGTTATGGCTACACCTTC.

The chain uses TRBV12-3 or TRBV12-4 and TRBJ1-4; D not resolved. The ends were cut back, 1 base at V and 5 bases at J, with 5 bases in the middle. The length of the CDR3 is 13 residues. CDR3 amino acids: CASSLDRNEKLFF. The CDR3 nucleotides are TGTGCCAGCAGTTTAGACAGAAATGAAAAACTGTTTTTT.

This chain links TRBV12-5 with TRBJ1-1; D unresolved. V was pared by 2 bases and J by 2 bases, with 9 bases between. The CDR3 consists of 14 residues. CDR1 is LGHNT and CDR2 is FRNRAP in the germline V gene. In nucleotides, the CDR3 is TGTGCTAGTGGTTTGACCGGTCTTAACACTGAAGCTTTCTTT. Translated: CASGLTGLNTEAFF.

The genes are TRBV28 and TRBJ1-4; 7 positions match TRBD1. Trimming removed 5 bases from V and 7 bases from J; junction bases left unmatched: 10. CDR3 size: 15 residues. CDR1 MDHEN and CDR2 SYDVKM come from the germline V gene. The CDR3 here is CASSPLEGASEKLFF. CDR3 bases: TGTGCCAGCAGTCCCCTAGAGGGGGCGTCTGAAAAACTGTTTTTT.

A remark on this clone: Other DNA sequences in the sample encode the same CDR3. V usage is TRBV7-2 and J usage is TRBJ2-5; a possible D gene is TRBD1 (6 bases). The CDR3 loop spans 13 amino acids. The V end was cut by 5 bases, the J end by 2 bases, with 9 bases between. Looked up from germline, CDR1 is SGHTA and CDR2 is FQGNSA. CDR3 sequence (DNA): TGTGCCAGCAGCCCCGGACAGCAAGAGACCCAGTACTTC. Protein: CASSPGQQETQYF.

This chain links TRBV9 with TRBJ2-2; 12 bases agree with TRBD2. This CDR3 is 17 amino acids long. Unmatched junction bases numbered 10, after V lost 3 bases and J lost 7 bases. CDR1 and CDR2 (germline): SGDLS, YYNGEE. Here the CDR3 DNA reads TGTGCCAGCAGCGCTTCCCTAGCGGGAGGGCCGATCGGGGAGCTGTTTTTT. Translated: CASSASLAGGPIGELFF.

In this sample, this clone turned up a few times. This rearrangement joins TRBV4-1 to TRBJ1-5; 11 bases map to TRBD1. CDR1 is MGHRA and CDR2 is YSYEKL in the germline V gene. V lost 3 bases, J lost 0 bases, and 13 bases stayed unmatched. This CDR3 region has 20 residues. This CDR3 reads CASSHPSGTGGPFSNQPQHF. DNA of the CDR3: TGCGCCAGCAGCCATCCCTCCGGGACAGGGGGACCCTTTAGCAATCAGCCCCAGCATTTT.

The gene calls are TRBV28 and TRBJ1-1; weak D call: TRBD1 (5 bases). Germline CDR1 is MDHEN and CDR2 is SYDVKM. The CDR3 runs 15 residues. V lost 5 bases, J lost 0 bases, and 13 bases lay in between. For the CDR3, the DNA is TGTGCCAGCAGTCCTCGAGACAGACTGAACACTGAAGCTTTCTTT. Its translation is CASSPRDRLNTEAFF.

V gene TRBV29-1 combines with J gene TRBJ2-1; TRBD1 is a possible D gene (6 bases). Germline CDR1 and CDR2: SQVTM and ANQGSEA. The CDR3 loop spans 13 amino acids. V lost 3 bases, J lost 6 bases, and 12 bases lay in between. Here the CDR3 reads CSVEQGTPNEQFF. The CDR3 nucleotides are TGCAGCGTTGAGCAGGGGACCCCCAATGAGCAGTTCTTC.

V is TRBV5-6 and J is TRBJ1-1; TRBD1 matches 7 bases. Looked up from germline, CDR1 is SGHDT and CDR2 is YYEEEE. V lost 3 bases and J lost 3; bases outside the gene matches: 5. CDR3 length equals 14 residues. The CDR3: CASSSLQGDTEAFF. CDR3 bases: TGTGCCAGCAGCTCGCTCCAGGGGGACACTGAAGCTTTCTTT. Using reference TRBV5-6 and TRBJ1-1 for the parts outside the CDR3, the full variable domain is DAGVTQSPTHLIKTRGQQVTLRCSPKSGHDTVSWYQQALGQGPQFIFQYYEEEERQRGNFPDRFSGHQFPNYSSELNVNALLLGDSALYLCASSSLQGDTEAFFGQGTRLTVV.

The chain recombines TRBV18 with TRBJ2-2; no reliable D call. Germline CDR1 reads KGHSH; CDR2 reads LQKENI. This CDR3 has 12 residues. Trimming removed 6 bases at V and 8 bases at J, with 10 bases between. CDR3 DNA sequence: TGTGCCAGCTCGCGAGCTGGTGGGGAGCTGTTTTTT. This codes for CASSRAGGELFF.

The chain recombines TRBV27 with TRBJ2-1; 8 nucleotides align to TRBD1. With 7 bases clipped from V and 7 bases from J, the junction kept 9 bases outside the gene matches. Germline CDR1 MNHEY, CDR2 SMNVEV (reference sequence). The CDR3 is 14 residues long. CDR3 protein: CASTLQGGRNEQFF. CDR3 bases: TGTGCCAGCACCCTACAGGGGGGAAGGAATGAGCAGTTCTTC.

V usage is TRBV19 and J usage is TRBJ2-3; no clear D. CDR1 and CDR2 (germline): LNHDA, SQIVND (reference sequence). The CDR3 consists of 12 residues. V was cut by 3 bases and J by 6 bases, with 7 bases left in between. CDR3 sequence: CASSITVDTQYF. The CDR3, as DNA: TGTGCCAGTAGTATCACTGTGGATACGCAGTATTTT.